The rows below give T cell receptor beta chains drawn from one sample of a study of blood T cell repertoires in COVID-19. Assay used: immunoSEQ multiplex PCR; TCRdb lists only in-frame clones, some missing. The table lists tens of thousands of clones, roughly 74% of them singletons. Material for sequencing was peripheral blood. The receptors were gathered from a man between 65 and 85 years old with COVID-19, enrolled during active disease. Both conserved end residues are part of each CDR3. A D gene is named only where the DNA matches it firmly. The size entry is marked missing in some rows and otherwise reads once, few, many or a size class.

J: TRBJ2-1
size: few
V: TRBV11-2
D: TRBD2
DNA: TGTGCCAGCAGCTTAGCAACCGGGACTAGCTCCTACAATGAGCAGTTCTTC
CDR3: CASSLATGTSSYNEQFF

J: TRBJ1-5
size: -
V: TRBV6-6
D: TRBD1
DNA: TGTGCCAGCAGCTGGACAGGGCAGCAGCCCCAGCATTTT
CDR3: CASSWTGQQPQHF

J: TRBJ1-3
size: -
V: TRBV10-2
D: -
DNA: TGCGCCAGCAGTGAGTCGGGGGGGCTCTCTGGAAACACCATATATTTT
CDR3: CASSESGGLSGNTIYF

J: TRBJ2-7
size: -
V: TRBV10-2
D: TRBD2
DNA: TGCGCCAGCCAGGAAAGCGGGAGTTTGTACGAGCAGTACTTC
CDR3: CASQESGSLYEQYF

J: TRBJ2-7
size: -
V: TRBV21-1
D: -
DNA: TGTGCCAGCCCTGACAGGGGCCCTTCCTACGAGCAGTACTTC
CDR3: CASPDRGPSYEQYF

J: TRBJ1-5
size: once
V: TRBV28
D: -
DNA: TGTGCCAGCTCTATTTGGGGCATGAATAGCAATCAGCCCCAGCATTTT
CDR3: CASSIWGMNSNQPQHF

J: TRBJ1-3
size: medium-sized
V: TRBV5-4
D: TRBD1
DNA: TGTGCCAGCAGCCCGTCGGGACAGGGGTCTGGAAACACCATATATTTT
CDR3: CASSPSGQGSGNTIYF

J: TRBJ2-1
size: -
V: TRBV5-1
D: TRBD1
DNA: TGCGCCAGCAGCGTAGGGGGCTATTCCTACAATGAGCAGTTCTTC
CDR3: CASSVGGYSYNEQFF

J: TRBJ1-5
size: -
V: TRBV19
D: -
DNA: TGTGCCAGTAGAGAACAGGTGTATCAGCCCCAGCATTTT
CDR3: CASREQVYQPQHF

J: TRBJ1-4
size: -
V: TRBV15
D: -
DNA: TGTGCCACCAGCCTACACAGGGTCACTAATGAAAAACTGTTTTTT
CDR3: CATSLHRVTNEKLFF

J: TRBJ2-1
size: few
V: TRBV19
D: -
DNA: TGTGCCAGTACCGAAACTGGCACGCGGGGTGAGCAGTTCTTC
CDR3: CASTETGTRGEQFF

J: TRBJ1-2
size: -
V: TRBV5-1
D: TRBD1
DNA: TGCGCCAGCAGCTCACAAGTCCCGGGACAGGGGATCGGCTATGGCTACACCTTC
CDR3: CASSSQVPGQGIGYGYTF

J: TRBJ1-1
size: -
V: TRBV2
D: TRBD1
DNA: TGTGCCAGCATTCTTACAGGGGGGATCACTGAAGCTTTCTTT
CDR3: CASILTGGITEAFF

J: TRBJ2-1
size: -
V: TRBV7-9
D: TRBD1
DNA: TGTGCCAGCAGCTTACGGGACAGGGCCTACAATGAGCAGTTCTTC
CDR3: CASSLRDRAYNEQFF

J: TRBJ2-7
size: -
V: TRBV6-6
D: TRBD2
DNA: TGTGCCAGCAGTTGGTCTAGCGGGCCCTACGAGCAGTACTTC
CDR3: CASSWSSGPYEQYF

J: TRBJ1-1
size: -
V: TRBV29-1
D: -
DNA: TGCAGCGCGGAATGGGGGACAAGCACTGAAGCTTTCTTT
CDR3: CSAEWGTSTEAFF

J: TRBJ2-2
size: -
V: TRBV19
D: -
DNA: TGTGCCAGTAGTTCCAGGCACACCGGGGAGCTGTTTTTT
CDR3: CASSSRHTGELFF

J: TRBJ2-7
size: -
V: TRBV11-2
D: -
DNA: TGTGCCAGCAGCTTAGCCAGGGTCAACAGGGGGGGAAATGGCCGTCAGCAGTACTTC
CDR3: CASSLARVNRGGNGRQQYF

J: TRBJ1-5
size: -
V: TRBV7-2
D: -
DNA: TGTGCCAGCAGCCCCTGGAGTCGGGACATTCGTTATAGCAATCAGCCCCAGCATTTT
CDR3: CASSPWSRDIRYSNQPQHF

J: TRBJ2-2
size: -
V: TRBV11-1
D: -
DNA: TGTGCCAGCAGCTTAGCGGGCAACGCCGGGGAGCTGTTTTTT
CDR3: CASSLAGNAGELFF

J: TRBJ2-1
size: -
V: TRBV18
D: TRBD2
DNA: TGTGCCAGCTCTGATAGCGGGTCTTACAATGAGCAGTTCTTC
CDR3: CASSDSGSYNEQFF

J: TRBJ2-7
size: -
V: TRBV13
D: -
DNA: TGTGCCAGCGACATCGGGGGTAAGGGCGAGCAGTACTTC
CDR3: CASDIGGKGEQYF

J: TRBJ2-7
size: -
V: TRBV19
D: TRBD1
DNA: TGTGCCAGTAGTATACTGAGCCCTACCGGGACAGGGAGGGAGCAGTACTTC
CDR3: CASSILSPTGTGREQYF

J: TRBJ1-2
size: few
V: TRBV19
D: -
DNA: TGTGCCAGTAGGCGGGGTAACTATGGCTACACCTTC
CDR3: CASRRGNYGYTF

J: TRBJ1-2
size: -
V: TRBV7-9
D: -
DNA: TGTGCCAGCATAGGACAGCCTGATGGCTACACCTTC
CDR3: CASIGQPDGYTF

J: TRBJ2-3
size: -
V: TRBV5-1
D: TRBD2
DNA: TGCGCCAGCAGCTTAACCTCTTTAGCGGGTGGTGGAGATACGCAGTATTTT
CDR3: CASSLTSLAGGGDTQYF

J: TRBJ2-7
size: few
V: TRBV29-1
D: -
DNA: TGCAGCGTCTTGCTCCAGCGCGAGCAGTACTTC
CDR3: CSVLLQREQYF

J: TRBJ2-7
size: few
V: TRBV20-1
D: -
DNA: TGCAGTGCTAGTACTTTCAATTCTGATCGTGGCGAGCAGTACTTC
CDR3: CSASTFNSDRGEQYF